One T cell receptor beta chain is described in this entry. The antigen is unknown. Unique molecular identifiers were used in preparing the TCRbeta library. TCRdb reprocessed the PCR reads with MiXCR, giving one entry per CDR3 protein. The sample records a few hundred thousand distinct CDR3 sequences, 20% to 30% being singletons. The data stem from a study of T-cell reconstitution after alpha-beta-depleted transplantation in children. Study-level results: Surviving recipient T cells and thymic progenitors accounted for the high day-60 TCRbeta diversity observed in some patients. T-cell counts and diversity were attributed mostly to newly produced T cells one year after transplant. About two months after transplant, alpha-beta T cells reportedly came from several hundred expanded graft clones.

CDR1 and CDR2 from the germline V gene are MDHEN and SYDVKM. This CDR3 comprises 16 residues. Trimming removed 2 bases from V and 7 bases from J; junction bases left unmatched: 6. This sequence joins TRBV28 and TRBJ2-1, with 12 bases that match TRBD2. The receptor's source is a boy in the first two years of life with Wiskott-Aldrich syndrome, due to receive a stem cell transplant. The material sequenced was PBMCs, taken before TCRalphabeta/CD19-depleted stem cell transplant. This chain's CDR3 is CASSLRLAGARNEQFF. The CDR3 DNA sequence: TGTGCCAGCAGTTTAAGACTAGCGGGAGCTCGGAATGAGCAGTTCTTC. The whole variable domain, filled in from reference TRBV28 and TRBJ2-1, reads DVKVTQSSRYLVKRTGEKVFLECVQDMDHENMFWYRQDPGLGLRLIYFSYDVKMKEKGDIPEGYSVSREKKERFSLILESASTNQTSMYLCASSLRLAGARNEQFFGPGTRLTVL.